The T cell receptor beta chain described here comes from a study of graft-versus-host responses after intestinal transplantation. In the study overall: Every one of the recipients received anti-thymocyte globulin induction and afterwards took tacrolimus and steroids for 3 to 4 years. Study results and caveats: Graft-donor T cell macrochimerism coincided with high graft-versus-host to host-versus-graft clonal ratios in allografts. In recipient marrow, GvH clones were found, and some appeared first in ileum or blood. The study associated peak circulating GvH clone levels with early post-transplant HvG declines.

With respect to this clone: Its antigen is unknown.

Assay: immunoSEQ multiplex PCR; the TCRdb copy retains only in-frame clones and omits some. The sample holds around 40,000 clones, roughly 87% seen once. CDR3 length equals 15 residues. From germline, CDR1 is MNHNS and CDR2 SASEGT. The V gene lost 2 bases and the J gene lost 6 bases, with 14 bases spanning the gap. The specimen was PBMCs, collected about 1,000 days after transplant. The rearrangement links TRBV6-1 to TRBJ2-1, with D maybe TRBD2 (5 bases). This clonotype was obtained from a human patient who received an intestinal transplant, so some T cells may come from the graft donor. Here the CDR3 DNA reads TGTGCCAGCAGTGAATATCCTAGCTCTGGCAATGAGCAGTTCTTC. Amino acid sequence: CASSEYPSSGNEQFF.